Shown below are 25 T cell receptor beta chains from a single sample sequenced in a study of T cell changes during pregnancy in multiple sclerosis. The protocol was immunoSEQ multiplex PCR, while the TCRdb copy is restricted to in-frame clones and leaves out a portion. This table holds about 75,000 clones, around nine tenths found once. The sample here was CD4+ T cells from peripheral blood mononuclear cells, taken before pregnancy. Receptors were obtained from a female donor with multiple sclerosis, enrolled in a pregnancy study.

The rearrangement joins TRBV28 to TRBJ2-7; 10 bases map to TRBD1. The CDR3 totals 15 residues. The germline CDR1 and CDR2 sequences are MDHEN and SYDVKM. J was trimmed by 4 bases and V by 4 bases; bases with no gene match: 7. CDR3 region: CASSSTGTGAYEQYF. DNA of the CDR3: TGTGCCAGCAGTTCAACCGGGACAGGGGCTTACGAGCAGTACTTC.

V usage is TRBV6-5 and J usage is TRBJ2-5; maybe TRBD2 (6 bases). V lost 7 bases to trimming and J lost 9 bases, with 18 bases between them. This CDR3 contains 13 residues. CDR1 is MNHEY, CDR2 SVGAGI, per germline. CDR3 DNA: TGTGCCAGCACCCCCGGGGACTCGTCGGCCCAGTACTTC. Protein product: CASTPGDSSAQYF.

The chain has TRBV28 and TRBJ2-3; 10 bases align to TRBD2. This CDR3 has 13 amino acids. Germline V lookup: CDR1 MDHEN, CDR2 SYDVKM. The V segment lost 10 bases and the J segment 3 bases; nucleotides outside the gene matches: 4. CDR3 bases: TGTGCCACTCTAGCGGGAGCTACAGATACGCAGTATTTT. As protein: CATLAGATDTQYF.

J is TRBJ2-1 and V is TRBV21-1; the table gives TRBD1 as D, unverified against the DNA. TRBV21-1 is classified as a pseudogene. The CDR3 consists of 16 residues. CDR3 protein: CASSPARDRGDNEQFF. CDR3 bases: TGTGCCAGCAGCCCAGCCCGGGACAGGGGCGACAATGAGCAGTTCTTC.

The sample holds one count of this clone. The CDR3: CASDPSPQAQYF. CDR3 nucleotides: TGTGCCAGCGATCCGAGCCCCCAGGCCCAGTACTTC. The V call is TRBV2, the J call TRBJ2-5; D gene unclear. Germline lookup yields CDR1 SNHLY and CDR2 FYNNEI. The CDR3 consists of 12 residues. Trimming shortened V by 8 bases and J by 9 bases, and 16 bases separated the two germline ends.

The chain links TRBV19 to TRBJ1-3, with no clear D. Trimming took 3 bases from V and 0 from J, leaving 6 bases between them. CDR1 is LNHDA, CDR2 SQIVND, per germline (reference sequence). This CDR3 has 14 residues. The CDR3 sequence: CASSILLSGNTIYF. The CDR3 DNA reads TGTGCCAGTAGTATTCTCCTCTCTGGAAACACCATATATTTT. The full variable domain, its missing parts supplied by reference TRBV19 and TRBJ1-3, is DGGITQSPKYLFRKEGQNVTLSCEQNLNHDAMYWYRQDPGQGLRLIYYSQIVNDFQKGDIAEGYSVSREKKESFPLTVTSAQKNPTAFYLCASSILLSGNTIYFGEGSWLTVV.

This chain joins TRBV7-3 and TRBJ2-2; no clear D gene. CDR3 length equals 14 residues. The germline CDR1 and CDR2 sequences are SGHTA and FQGTGA. V shed 4 bases and J shed 7 bases, with 13 bases lying between them. DNA of the CDR3: TGTGCCAGCAGCTCTCCGCAGGCATACGGGGAGCTGTTTTTT. Its translation is CASSSPQAYGELFF. Based on the CDR3 plus reference TRBV7-3 and TRBJ2-2, the full variable domain is GAGVSQTPSNKVTEKGKYVELRCDPISGHTALYWYRQSLGQGPEFLIYFQGTGAADDSGLPNDRFFAVRPEGSVSTLKIQRTERGDSAVYLCASSSPQAYGELFFGEGSRLTVL.

This clone was detected only a few times. The CDR3 coding sequence is TGCGCCAGCAGCCCTGACACCAACACTGAAGCTTTCTTT. Translating it yields CASSPDTNTEAFF. This chain joins TRBV5-1 and TRBJ1-1, with no clear D. The CDR3 has 13 residues. V was cut by 4 bases and J by 2 bases, with 9 bases left in between. Germline assignment: CDR1 SGHRS and CDR2 YFSETQ. Full variable domain (outside the CDR3, taken from reference TRBV5-1 and TRBJ1-1): KAGVTQTPRYLIKTRGQQVTLSCSPISGHRSVSWYQQTPGQGLQFLFEYFSETQRNKGNFPGRFSGRQFSNSRSEMNVSTLELGDSALYLCASSPDTNTEAFFGQGTRLTVV.

V usage is TRBV6-6 and J usage is TRBJ1-2; 7 positions agree with TRBD1. This CDR3 is built from 13 residues. The germline gives CDR1 MNHNY, CDR2 SVGAGI (reference sequence). V shed 8 bases and J 0 bases; nucleotides not matched to a gene: 3. CDR3 in DNA: TGTGCCAGCGAGACAGGGACTAACTATGGCTACACCTTC. Its translation is CASETGTNYGYTF.

The chain couples TRBV2 to TRBJ2-5; tentative D call: TRBD1 (5 bases). Germline CDR1 is SNHLY and CDR2 is FYNNEI. The V and J ends lost 5 bases and 0 bases respectively, with 10 bases between them. The CDR3 has 14 residues. CDR3 nucleotide sequence: TGTGCCAGCAGTCTGACAGTGTACCAAGAGACCCAGTACTTC. This translates into CASSLTVYQETQYF.

This clone was seen only once. The chain is built from TRBV7-9 and TRBJ2-3; TRBD2 agrees at 9 bases. The CDR3 sequence is 16 residues long. The germline V gene has CDR1 SEHNR and CDR2 FQNEAQ (reference sequence). The V gene end was trimmed by 3 bases and the J gene end by 1 base; junction bases not matched to a gene: 5. The DNA of the CDR3 is TGTGCCAGCAGCTTTAGCGGGGGCCGCCGCACAGATACGCAGTATTTT. It translates to CASSFSGGRRTDTQYF. The whole variable domain, filled in from reference TRBV7-9 and TRBJ2-3, reads DTGVSQNPRHKITKRGQNVTFRCDPISEHNRLYWYRQTLGQGPEFLTYFQNEAQLEKSRLLSDRFSAERPKGSFSTLEIQRTEQGDSAMYLCASSFSGGRRTDTQYFGPGTRLTVL.

This clone came up once. This chain joins TRBV5-1 and TRBJ1-1, with D maybe TRBD1 (6 bases). With 4 bases removed from V and 1 base from J, the gap between germline ends came to 11 bases. Germline CDR1 reads SGHRS; CDR2 reads YFSETQ. The CDR3 spans 14 residues. The CDR3 loop reads CASSLQTGNTEAFF. In DNA form, the CDR3 reads TGCGCCAGCAGCCTACAGACAGGGAACACTGAAGCTTTCTTT.

The genes are TRBV30 and TRBJ1-1; TRBD1 is a possible D gene (6 bases). The germline V gene has CDR1 GTSNPN and CDR2 SVGIG (reference sequence). CDR3 length: 15 amino acids. Trimming shortened V by 1 base and J by 1 base, and 13 bases separated the two germline ends. The CDR3 DNA reads TGTGCCTGGAGTGGGCAGGGACAAAAGAACACTGAAGCTTTCTTT. It specifies CAWSGQGQKNTEAFF.

The CDR3 is CASSLGLREGYTF. CDR3 sequence (DNA): TGTGCCAGCAGCTTAGGCCTCCGGGAGGGCTACACCTTC. The J gene is TRBJ1-2, the V gene TRBV11-2; D unresolved. V was pared by 1 base and J by 8 bases, with 11 bases between. Germline CDR1 SGHAT, CDR2 FQNNGV. The CDR3 has 13 residues.

This sequence joins TRBV6-1 and TRBJ1-6; TRBD1 agrees at 9 bases. There are 14 residues in the CDR3. Trimming took 4 bases from V and 6 from J; bases not matched to a gene: 1. The germline V gene encodes CDR1 MNHNS and CDR2 SASEGT. The CDR3 sequence: CASSADRGNSPLHF. CDR3 nucleotides: TGTGCCAGCAGTGCGGACAGGGGTAATTCACCCCTCCACTTT.

Only a few counts were recorded for this clone. CDR3 sequence reads: CASSRTRLAGVTDTQYF. DNA of the CDR3: TGCGCCAGCAGCCGCACTAGACTAGCGGGGGTCACAGATACGCAGTATTTT. V usage is TRBV5-1 and J usage is TRBJ2-3; 12 bases match TRBD2. Germline values: CDR1 SGHRS, CDR2 YFSETQ. This CDR3 contains 17 residues. With 4 bases clipped from V and 2 bases from J, the junction kept 8 bases outside the gene matches.

The V call is TRBV5-1, the J call TRBJ2-2; 7 positions agree with TRBD1. The CDR3 has 14 residues. Trimming at V came to 4 bases and at J to 7 bases, leaving 7 bases not matched to a gene. Germline loops: CDR1 SGHRS, CDR2 YFSETQ. CDR3 coding DNA: TGCGCCAGCAGCCAACGCACAGGGGTCGGGGAGCTGTTTTTT. This gives the protein CASSQRTGVGELFF.

This clone was seen once. The chain has TRBV5-1 and TRBJ2-5; D possibly corresponds to TRBD1 (5 bases). CDR1 is SGHRS and CDR2 is YFSETQ in the germline V gene. The CDR3 sequence is 14 residues long. Deletions cut 4 bases from V and 1 base from J, with 11 bases between. The chain's CDR3 is CASSPGQIQETQYF. Here the CDR3 DNA reads TGCGCCAGCAGCCCCGGACAAATCCAAGAGACCCAGTACTTC.

The chain joins TRBV12-1 to TRBJ2-1; the table names TRBD2, a call not compared with the DNA. TRBV12-1 is recorded as a pseudogene. The CDR3 length is 15 residues. The CDR3 loop reads CASSPGLALAGEQFF. CDR3 in DNA: TGTGCCAGCAGCCCGGGACTAGCTCTTGCCGGTGAGCAGTTCTTC.

The chain joins TRBV7-6 to TRBJ1-5, with 9 nucleotides matching TRBD1. V lost 5 bases to trimming and J lost 4 bases; unmatched junction nucleotides: 6. Germline assignment: CDR1 SGHVS and CDR2 FNYEAQ. The CDR3 runs 15 residues. CDR3 sequence (DNA): TGTGCCAGCAGCCAGAACAGGGGGCCGAATCAGCCCCAGCATTTT. This codes for CASSQNRGPNQPQHF.

This rearrangement joins TRBV7-2 to TRBJ2-2; 7 bases are shared with TRBD1. The CDR3 totals 15 residues. The junction had 4 bases not matched to a gene; V was cut back by 1 base and J by 5 bases. From germline, CDR1 is SGHTA and CDR2 FQGNSA. This CDR3 reads CASSLGDSPTGELFF. DNA for the CDR3: TGTGCCAGCAGCTTAGGGGACAGCCCGACCGGGGAGCTGTTTTTT.

This rearrangement joins TRBV23-1 to TRBJ1-1, with D possibly matching TRBD1 (5 bases). TRBV23-1 is assigned to the ORF class and has an uncertain function. This CDR3 is built from 13 residues. V was shortened by 0 bases and J by 6 bases, with 8 bases between the two germline ends. This CDR3 reads CASSQSEGPEAFF. In DNA form, the CDR3 reads TGCGCCAGCAGTCAATCGGAGGGGCCTGAAGCTTTCTTT.

The chain employs TRBV15 and TRBJ2-1; 13 nucleotides match TRBD2. The CDR3 is made up of 16 amino acids. Per the germline V gene, CDR1 is LNHNV and CDR2 is YYDKDF (reference sequence). V was clipped by 4 bases and J by 9 bases; unmatched bases: 9. The CDR3 DNA reads as TGTGCCACCAGCACGACTAGCGGGGGGCGGAGAGGTGAGCAGTTCTTC. Its translation is CATSTTSGGRRGEQFF.

J is TRBJ2-7 and V is TRBV28; 7 bases align to TRBD2. The CDR3 runs 17 residues. Germline-derived CDR1 and CDR2 are MDHEN and SYDVKM. J was trimmed by 0 bases and V by 8 bases; bases with no gene match: 16. The CDR3 sequence is CASRSPLLAYSSYEQYF. The CDR3 DNA reads TGTGCCAGCCGTTCCCCCCTACTAGCGTACAGCTCCTACGAGCAGTACTTC. Complete variable domain (other parts from reference TRBV28 and TRBJ2-7): DVKVTQSSRYLVKRTGEKVFLECVQDMDHENMFWYRQDPGLGLRLIYFSYDVKMKEKGDIPEGYSVSREKKERFSLILESASTNQTSMYLCASRSPLLAYSSYEQYFGPGTRLTVT.

V usage is TRBV27 and J usage is TRBJ2-2; no clear D. CDR3 length: 15 residues. V lost 2 bases and J 1 base, leaving 8 bases between the germline ends. Germline CDR1 MNHEY, CDR2 SMNVEV (reference sequence). The CDR3 loop is CASSLGQMNTGELFF. The CDR3 bases are TGTGCCAGCAGTTTAGGGCAGATGAACACCGGGGAGCTGTTTTTT.